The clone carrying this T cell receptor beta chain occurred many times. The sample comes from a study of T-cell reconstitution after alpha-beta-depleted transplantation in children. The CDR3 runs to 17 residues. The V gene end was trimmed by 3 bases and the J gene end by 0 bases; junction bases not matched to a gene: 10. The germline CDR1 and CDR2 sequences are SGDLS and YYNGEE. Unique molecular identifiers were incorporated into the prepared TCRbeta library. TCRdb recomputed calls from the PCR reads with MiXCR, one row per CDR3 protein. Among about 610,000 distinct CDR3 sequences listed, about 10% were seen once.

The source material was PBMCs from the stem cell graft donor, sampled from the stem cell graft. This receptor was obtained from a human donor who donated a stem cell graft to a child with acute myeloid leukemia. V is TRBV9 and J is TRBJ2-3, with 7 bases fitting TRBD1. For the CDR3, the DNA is TGTGCCAGCAGCGCGACGGTAGGGACAGTTAGCACAGATACGCAGTATTTT. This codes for CASSATVGTVSTDTQYF.